This entry describes one T cell receptor (beta chain). The antigen remains unidentified. Reanalyzing the 5' RACE reads, TCRdb keeps one entry per CDR3 protein, without DNA. The specimen's table records about 390,000 distinct CDR3 sequences. This CDR3 has 14 amino acids. Germline CDR1 is SEHNR and CDR2 is FQNEAQ (reference sequence). The sample originates from a study of T cells expressing NK-cell markers. Broader study findings: These same clonotypes (in a few donors) also led the CD3+CD56-NKG2C+ fraction.

The sequence came from a woman aged 50 to 65 in good health. The sequenced sample consisted of blood T cells: a sorted CD56 or NKG2C T cell subset, CD4+ or CD8+ T cells, or bulk PBMC T cells (not recorded which). The chain is built from TRBV7-9 and TRBJ1-1. The CDR3 loop is CASSGGGGNTEAFF.